This T cell receptor beta chain came from a study of identical twins. Germline V gives CDR1 PRHDT, CDR2 FYEKMQ (reference sequence). There are 16 residues in the CDR3. The V and J ends lost 5 bases and 3 bases, in that order; junction bases with no gene match: 12. TCRdb re-called the 5' RACE reads with MiXCR, one entry per CDR3 protein. The sample yields hundreds of thousands of distinct CDR3 sequences, around 5.7% seen once. This clonotype was recorded many times. The sequence derives from a man aged 18 to 30 in good health. The V gene is TRBV13, the J gene TRBJ2-5, with 7 nucleotides matching TRBD1. Sequencing was done on a sample of naive T cells sorted from blood. The CDR3: CASSLLMGTEEETQYF. CDR3 bases: TGTGCCAGCAGCCTACTAATGGGGACAGAAGAAGAGACCCAGTACTTC. The full variable domain, its missing parts supplied by reference TRBV13 and TRBJ2-5, is AAGVIQSPRHLIKEKRETATLKCYPIPRHDTVYWYQQGPGQDPQFLISFYEKMQSDKGSIPDRFSAQQFSDYHSELNMSSLELGDSALYFCASSLLMGTEEETQYFGPGTRLLVL.